Given below is one T cell receptor beta chain in context. Its matching antigen is unknown. This sample was taken from a study of T-cell memory formation after mild COVID-19. Findings of the study overall: CD4/CD8 balance held among clones contracting day 15 to 85, and later expanders leaned CD4+. CM and EM subsets held most contracting CD4+ clones; EMRA held CD8+ ones.

One entry per CDR3 protein results from TCRdb running MiXCR on the 5' RACE reads. The data show some 150,000 distinct CDR3 sequences, with approximately 21% seen just once and around 2.5% held by the top ten. CDR3 length: 15 amino acids. Between the trimmed V and J ends, which lost 1 base and 3 bases, there was a span of 14 bases. CDR1 is SGHNT and CDR2 is YYREEE in the germline V gene (reference sequence). What was sequenced was PBMCs or a T cell subset sorted from them (not recorded which). The chain links TRBV5-4 to TRBJ2-7; unclear D gene. The sequence was collected from an adult woman who had mild COVID-19 (a few samples of this study predate the infection). Cell type and time point are not known. The CDR3, as DNA: TGTGCCAGCAGCTTGAGGAAGTCATCTAACTACGAGCAGTACTTC. Encoded protein: CASSLRKSSNYEQYF.